This record concerns one T cell receptor beta chain sequence. These data are taken from a study of CD8 T cells in Susac syndrome. The CDR3 is made up of 11 amino acids. V lost 3 bases and J 7 bases, leaving 9 bases between the germline ends. CDR1 is DFQATT, CDR2 SNEGSKA, per germline (reference sequence). It was healthy donors who served as the controls, matched for age and sex. After extraction with the RNeasy kit, roughly 0.5 to 1 ug of the RNA was reverse transcribed using random hexamers. It was immunoSEQ multiplex PCR that amplified TCR beta CDR3 across 54 Vbeta and 13 Jbeta. TCRdb passed the immunoSEQ multiplex PCR reads through MiXCR, listing each CDR3 protein once. In the table there are around 200,000 distinct CDR3 sequences, 90% to 95% of which are singletons.

The chain joins TRBV20-1 to TRBJ1-2, with D unresolved. The TCR sequence derives from a human donor in good health. Input material: CD4+ T cells from PBMCs. The CDR3 region has the DNA TGCAGTGCTAGTGGCCAGGCTGGCTACACCTTC. Protein: CSASGQAGYTF.